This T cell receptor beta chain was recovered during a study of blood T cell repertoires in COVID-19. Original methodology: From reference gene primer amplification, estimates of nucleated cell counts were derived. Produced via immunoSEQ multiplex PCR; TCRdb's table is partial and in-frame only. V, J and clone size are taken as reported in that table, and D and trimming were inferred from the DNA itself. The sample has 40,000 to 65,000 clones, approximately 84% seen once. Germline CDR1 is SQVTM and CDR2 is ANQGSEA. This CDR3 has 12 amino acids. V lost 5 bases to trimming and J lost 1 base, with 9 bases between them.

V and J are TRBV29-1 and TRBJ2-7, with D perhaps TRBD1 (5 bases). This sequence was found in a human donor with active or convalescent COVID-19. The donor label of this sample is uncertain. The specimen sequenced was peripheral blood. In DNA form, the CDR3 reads TGCAGCGTTCATCAGGGATCCTACGAGCAGTACTTC. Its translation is CSVHQGSYEQYF.